Each of the 21 T cell receptor beta chains below was sequenced from the same sample in a study of CD8+ T cells in alopecia areata. cDNA serving as the sequencing template came from extracted, reverse transcribed RNA. This table comes from immunoSEQ multiplex PCR, and its TCRdb copy is limited to in-frame clones, with some not included. The sample lists 130,000 to 150,000 clones; 65% to 90% were seen once. Regarding treatment: oral pan-JAK inhibitor, 5-10 mg twice daily. Sample: CD8+ T cells sorted from blood, taken at week 4, from a patient treated with tofacitinib. The receptors stem from a human donor with alopecia areata.

The chain is built from TRBV2 and TRBJ2-7; D uncertain. CDR3 length: 14 amino acids. Germline V CDR1 and CDR2: SNHLY, FYNNEI. The V and J ends lost 0 bases and 3 bases respectively, with 9 bases between them. This CDR3 reads CASSEAGTLYEQYF. The CDR3 DNA reads TGTGCCAGCAGTGAAGCGGGCACCCTCTACGAGCAGTACTTC.

V usage is TRBV6-1 and J usage is TRBJ2-3, with D unclear. Germline lookup yields CDR1 MNHNS and CDR2 SASEGT. The CDR3 is 14 amino acids. V lost 9 bases to trimming and J lost 0 bases, with 13 bases between them. The CDR3 loop reads CASMTHPSTDTQYF. Here the CDR3 DNA reads TGTGCCAGTATGACACATCCTAGCACAGATACGCAGTATTTT.

The rearrangement uses TRBV10-3 and TRBJ1-2; D ambiguous. Germline values: CDR1 ENHRY, CDR2 SYGVKD. CDR3 length: 13 amino acids. V lost 7 bases and J lost 1, with 10 bases in between. The DNA for the CDR3 is TGTGCCATCACCGGACGGAGTAACTATGGCTACACCTTC. Residues: CAITGRSNYGYTF.

V is TRBV27 and J is TRBJ2-1, with D unclear. Germline loops: CDR1 MNHEY, CDR2 SMNVEV (reference sequence). The CDR3 is 13 amino acids. The V gene lost 2 bases and the J gene lost 5 bases, with 7 bases spanning the gap. The CDR3 protein is CASSLRTDNEQFF. Written as DNA, the CDR3 is TGTGCCAGCAGTTTAAGGACGGACAATGAGCAGTTCTTC.

This chain joins TRBV29-1 and TRBJ1-2; tentatively, D is TRBD1 (6 bases). The V gene's germline CDR1 is SQVTM and CDR2 ANQGSEA. This CDR3 is built from 17 residues. V dropped 3 bases and J dropped 4 bases, with 24 bases sitting between them. In nucleotides, the CDR3 is TGCAGCGTTGAGTGGGGGCCAACGGGGTACTTCGGCTATGGCTACACCTTC. This gives the protein CSVEWGPTGYFGYGYTF.

The chain is built from TRBV7-6 and TRBJ2-7; 9 bases align to TRBD1. V shed 4 bases, J shed 5 bases, and the junction held 3 bases outside the gene matches. CDR1 and CDR2 from the germline V gene are SGHVS and FNYEAQ. The CDR3 contains 13 residues. The CDR3 DNA follows: TGTGCCAGCAGCTACAGGGGGCGGGACGAGCAGTACTTC. It yields the protein CASSYRGRDEQYF.

V is TRBV6-6 and J is TRBJ2-1, with D perhaps TRBD2 (6 bases). V was pared by 3 bases and J by 13 bases, with 13 bases between. Per the germline V gene, CDR1 is MNHNY and CDR2 is SVGAGI (reference sequence). The CDR3 runs 12 residues. DNA of the CDR3: TGTGCCAGCAGTTATACGCGGGACGTCCAGTTCTTC. Residues: CASSYTRDVQFF.

This sequence joins TRBV7-8 and TRBJ2-3, with 8 bases matching TRBD1. The V and J ends lost 1 base and 2 bases, in that order; junction bases with no gene match: 2. The CDR3 totals 15 residues. Germline V lookup: CDR1 SGHVS, CDR2 FQNEAQ. Here the CDR3 reads CASSLGRGLTDTQYF. CDR3 DNA: TGTGCCAGCAGCTTAGGCAGGGGGCTCACAGATACGCAGTATTTT.

The chain is built from TRBV29-1 and TRBJ2-7; 8 bases map to TRBD2. V dropped 0 bases and J dropped 3; count of bases not matched to a gene: 7. The CDR3 runs to 15 residues. CDR1 is SQVTM and CDR2 is ANQGSEA in the germline V gene. The CDR3 nucleotides are TGCAGCGTTGAAGATCAGCGGGGGATCAACTACGAGCAGTACTTC. Translation: CSVEDQRGINYEQYF.

The chain employs TRBV13 and TRBJ1-5; 8 bases align to TRBD1. After removal of 5 bases from V and 6 bases from J, the junction contained 3 bases not matched to a gene. Germline CDR1 PRHDT, CDR2 FYEKMQ (reference sequence). The CDR3 runs to 13 residues. The CDR3 region is CASSKGQGQPQHF. CDR3 in DNA: TGTGCCAGCAGCAAAGGACAGGGTCAGCCCCAGCATTTT.

The V and J genes are TRBV7-6 and TRBJ1-1; no clear D gene. Deletions cut 0 bases from V and 4 bases from J, with 12 bases between. This CDR3 region has 15 residues. Germline CDR1 SGHVS, CDR2 FNYEAQ. The CDR3 reads CASSLAPAQTTEAFF. CDR3 DNA sequence: TGTGCCAGCAGCTTAGCCCCCGCCCAGACCACTGAAGCTTTCTTT.

J is TRBJ2-2 and V is TRBV4-3; 7 bases are shared with TRBD1. The CDR3 extends over 16 amino acids. V was pared by 0 bases and J by 3 bases, with 4 bases of the junction left unmatched. Looked up from germline, CDR1 is LGHNA and CDR2 is YSLEER. The CDR3 here is CASSQDSGQYTGELFF. In DNA form, the CDR3 reads TGCGCCAGCAGCCAAGATTCGGGACAGTACACCGGGGAGCTGTTTTTT.

CDR3 DNA: TGTGCCAGCATGTTCGCGAACAGCGGGTTAGGGGAGCAGTTCTTC. This codes for CASMFANSGLGEQFF. The chain employs TRBV6-5 and TRBJ2-1, with D perhaps TRBD2 (6 bases). This CDR3 spans 15 amino acids. The V gene's germline CDR1 is MNHEY and CDR2 SVGAGI. V was shortened by 7 bases and J by 10 bases, with 23 bases between the two germline ends.

The J gene is TRBJ2-7, the V gene TRBV30; D is undetermined. The CDR3 has 14 amino acids. V lost 0 bases and J 7 bases, leaving 16 bases between the germline ends. Germline V CDR1 and CDR2: GTSNPN, SVGIG (reference sequence). The DNA for the CDR3 is TGTGCCTGGAGTGTGTCGGGCCTCTTGGGGGAGCAGTACTTC. It is translated as CAWSVSGLLGEQYF.

This clone was detected once. The rearrangement links TRBV7-8 to TRBJ2-2; D unresolved. With 5 bases removed from V and 3 bases from J, the gap between germline ends came to 4 bases. The CDR3 length is 12 residues. The germline CDR1 and CDR2 sequences are SGHVS and FQNEAQ. The CDR3 is CASSHDTGELFF. The CDR3 DNA is TGTGCCAGCAGCCACGACACCGGGGAGCTGTTTTTT.

This clone was seen a single time. This chain uses TRBV2 with TRBJ1-4, with TRBD1 matching over 7 bases. The CDR3 is made up of 16 amino acids. The junction had 10 bases not matched to a gene; V was cut back by 3 bases and J by 6 bases. Germline V gene lookup returns CDR1 SNHLY and CDR2 FYNNEI. The DNA of the CDR3 is TGTGCCAGCAGTGATTTGGCGAGACAGGGTGATGAAAAACTGTTTTTT. Protein product: CASSDLARQGDEKLFF.

This sequence joins TRBV27 and TRBJ2-7, with 9 bases that match TRBD1. The CDR3 runs to 17 residues. Germline V lookup: CDR1 MNHEY, CDR2 SMNVEV (reference sequence). J gave up 3 bases and V 5 bases, and 14 bases lay outside the gene matches. CDR3 nucleotides: TGTGCCAGCAGTCCCAACTGGACAGGGGAGGGGGTCTACGAGCAGTACTTC. The encoded protein is CASSPNWTGEGVYEQYF.

This rearrangement joins TRBV15 to TRBJ1-1; D not resolved. The CDR3 totals 14 residues. V lost 3 bases, J lost 3 bases, and 11 bases lay in between. CDR1 and CDR2 from the germline V gene are LNHNV and YYDKDF (reference sequence). Here the CDR3 reads CATSSLRVYTEAFF. CDR3 coding DNA: TGTGCCACCAGCAGCTTGAGGGTGTACACTGAAGCTTTCTTT.

V usage is TRBV15 and J usage is TRBJ2-5; 8 bases match TRBD2. Germline V CDR1 and CDR2: LNHNV, YYDKDF (reference sequence). Unmatched junction bases numbered 3, after V lost 1 base and J lost 2 bases. The CDR3 totals 15 residues. The CDR3 DNA reads TGTGCCACCAGCAGAGTGAGCGGGGGACAAGAGACCCAGTACTTC. This translates into CATSRVSGGQETQYF.

The chain combines TRBV30 with TRBJ2-7, with D hard to call. The V gene lost 2 bases and the J gene lost 6 bases, with 14 bases spanning the gap. This CDR3 region has 13 residues. Germline V gene data show CDR1 as GTSNPN and CDR2 as SVGIG (reference sequence). CDR3 region: CAWSSTDPREQYF. The DNA for the CDR3 is TGTGCCTGGAGTTCAACCGACCCCCGCGAGCAGTACTTC.

The gene calls are TRBV19 and TRBJ1-5; no clear D. Trimming took 5 bases from V and 7 from J, leaving 15 bases between them. The CDR3 runs to 14 residues. CDR1 and CDR2 (germline): LNHDA, SQIVND (reference sequence). CDR3 region: CASSPIWAAQPQHF. CDR3 DNA: TGTGCCAGTAGTCCCATTTGGGCAGCACAGCCCCAGCATTTT.